This entry concerns a single TCR beta chain. Its antigen is undetermined. PCR used 60 Vbeta primers and 13 Jbeta primers. The assay was immunoSEQ multiplex PCR, and TCRdb's table has in-frame clones only and misses some. The sample carries some 130,000 clones, approximately 77% recorded once. These data originate in a study of cytomegalovirus exposure and HLA in healthy donors. The germline V gene encodes CDR1 SGHAT and CDR2 FQDESV (reference sequence). With 1 base removed from V and 4 bases from J, the gap between germline ends came to 11 bases. This CDR3 has 15 amino acids. General observations from the study: Apart from CMV serostatus, no immune exposure information was available. A likely sequencing artifact accounted for one observed cluster of highly shared sequence variants.

The rearrangement links TRBV11-1 to TRBJ2-1, with D unresolved. Sequencing input: PBMCs. The sequence was collected from a woman aged 40-49 years in good health and CMV-seronegative. The CDR3 sequence: CASSLEQQSYNEQFF. CDR3 DNA sequence: TGTGCCAGCAGCTTAGAACAACAGTCATACAATGAGCAGTTCTTC.